This TCR beta chain is drawn from a study of control samples from healthy donors and cancer patients. With 0 bases clipped from V and 6 bases from J, the junction kept 8 bases outside the gene matches. The germline V gene encodes CDR1 LGHDT and CDR2 YNNKEL (reference sequence). This CDR3 contains 16 residues. Here immunoSEQ multiplex PCR was the method, and the copy in TCRdb shows in-frame clones only, minus some. Among under 150,000 clones listed, over 85% were seen once. J is TRBJ2-5 and V is TRBV3-1 (or the pseudogene TRBV3-2); 9 nucleotides agree with TRBD2. The sequence derives from a young man in good health. The sample comprised blood. Here the CDR3 DNA reads TGTGCCAGCAGCCAAGATTTGCGGGGGGGCCGAAAGACCCAGTACTTC. This sequence encodes CASSQDLRGGRKTQYF.